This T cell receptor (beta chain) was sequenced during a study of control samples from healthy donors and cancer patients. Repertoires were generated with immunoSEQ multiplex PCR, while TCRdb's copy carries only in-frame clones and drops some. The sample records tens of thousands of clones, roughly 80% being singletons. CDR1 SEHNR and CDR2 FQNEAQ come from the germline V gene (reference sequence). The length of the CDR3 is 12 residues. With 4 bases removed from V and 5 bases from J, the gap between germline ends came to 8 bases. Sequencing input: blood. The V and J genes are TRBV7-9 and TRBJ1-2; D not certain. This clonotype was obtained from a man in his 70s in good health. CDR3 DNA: TGTGCCAGCAGCTCGGGTGAATATGGCTACACCTTC. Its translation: CASSSGEYGYTF.